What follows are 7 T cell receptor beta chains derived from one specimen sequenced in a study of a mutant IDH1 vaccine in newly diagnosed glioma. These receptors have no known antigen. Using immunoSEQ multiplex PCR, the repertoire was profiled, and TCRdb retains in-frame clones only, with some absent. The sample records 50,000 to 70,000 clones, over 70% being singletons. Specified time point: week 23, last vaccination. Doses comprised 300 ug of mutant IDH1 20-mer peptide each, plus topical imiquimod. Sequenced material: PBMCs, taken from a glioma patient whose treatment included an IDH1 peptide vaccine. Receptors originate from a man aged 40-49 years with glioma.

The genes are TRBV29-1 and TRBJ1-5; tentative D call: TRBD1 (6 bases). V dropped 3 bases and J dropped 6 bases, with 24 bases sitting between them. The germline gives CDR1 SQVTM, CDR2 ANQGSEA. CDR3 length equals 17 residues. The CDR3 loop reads CSVEDSLDSIGGQPQHF. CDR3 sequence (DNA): TGCAGCGTTGAGGACAGTTTGGATTCGATTGGCGGTCAGCCCCAGCATTTT.

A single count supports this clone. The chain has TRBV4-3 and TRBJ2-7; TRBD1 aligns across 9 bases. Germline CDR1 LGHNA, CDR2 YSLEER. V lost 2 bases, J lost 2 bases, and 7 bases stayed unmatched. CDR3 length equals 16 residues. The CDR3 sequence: CASSQSRTGETYEQYF. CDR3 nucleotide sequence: TGCGCCAGCAGCCAAAGCAGGACAGGGGAAACCTACGAGCAGTACTTC.

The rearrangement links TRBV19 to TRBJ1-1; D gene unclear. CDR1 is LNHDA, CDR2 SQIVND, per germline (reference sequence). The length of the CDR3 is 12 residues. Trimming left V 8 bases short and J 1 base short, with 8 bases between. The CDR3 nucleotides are TGTGCCAGTGCGGCAGCGAACACTGAAGCTTTCTTT. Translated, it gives CASAAANTEAFF.

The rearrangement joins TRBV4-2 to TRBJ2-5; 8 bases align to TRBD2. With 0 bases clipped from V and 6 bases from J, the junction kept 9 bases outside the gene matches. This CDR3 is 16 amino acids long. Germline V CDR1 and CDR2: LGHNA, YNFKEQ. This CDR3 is CASSQDLSGRTKTQYF. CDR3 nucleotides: TGTGCCAGCAGCCAAGATTTAAGCGGGAGAACCAAGACCCAGTACTTC.

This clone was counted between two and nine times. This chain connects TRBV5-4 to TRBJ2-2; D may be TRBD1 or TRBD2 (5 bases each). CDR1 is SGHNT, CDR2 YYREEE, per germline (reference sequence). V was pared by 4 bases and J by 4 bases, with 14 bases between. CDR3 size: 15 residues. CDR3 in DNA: TGTGCCAGCAGCCCCCCCGAGGGGCCCACCGGGGAGCTGTTTTTT. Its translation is CASSPPEGPTGELFF.

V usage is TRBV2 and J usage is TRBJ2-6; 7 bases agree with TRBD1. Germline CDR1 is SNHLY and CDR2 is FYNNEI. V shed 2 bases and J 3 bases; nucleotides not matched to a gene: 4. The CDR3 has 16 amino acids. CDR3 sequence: CASSERTGLGANVLTF. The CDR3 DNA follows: TGTGCCAGCAGTGAAAGGACAGGACTTGGGGCCAACGTCCTGACTTTC.

DNA of the CDR3: TGTGCCAGCAGTCCCTCGGGAGAAAAACTGTTTTTT. Encoded protein: CASSPSGEKLFF. The chain couples TRBV6-5 to TRBJ1-4; no reliable D call. The ends were cut back, 5 bases at V and 8 bases at J, with 9 bases in the middle. Germline V gene data show CDR1 as MNHEY and CDR2 as SVGAGI. The CDR3 runs to 12 residues.